The text below deals with one TCR beta chain. Its antigen remains undetermined. No quality values exist for individual bases; no much larger clone is one base distant. The source of the sample is a study of blood T cell repertoires in COVID-19 (dated by TCRdb to 2018 to 2021). Background for the entire study: Samples covering the acute and convalescent phases of COVID-19 were provided by collaborators in the United States, Italy and Spain. Subjects who had been exposed to COVID-19, were actively infected with it, or had recovered from it provided the deeply sampled blood TCRbeta repertoires that made up the dataset. Where available, HLA class I and class II types were taken from metadata supplied by the sample provider and were not determined by assay-based typing. The material from the prospective study consisted of cDNA or gDNA derived from T cells, B-cell-depleted T cells, or PBMCs. The sample metadata nearly always contained a de-identified subject ID, COVID-19 status, age in years and sex. The repertoires were made available in a free public database intended to serve as a resource for research on the immune response to SARS-CoV-2. Samples were obtained from the ongoing ImmuneRACE study (first 160 participants) and from 1,254 subjects provided by 6 global collaborators. Broad study findings and their caveats: The quantity of clinical and demographic metadata differed by source and by participant and was supplied without curation.

The collaborating institutions used their own protocols to collect whole blood in K2EDTA tubes. For TCRbeta analysis, collaborators shipped samples as frozen whole blood, isolated PBMCs, or DNA extracted from either of those sample types. The immunoSEQ Assay, a bias-controlled multiplex PCR, was used to amplify TCRbeta CDR3 regions from genomic DNA. Turning to the authors' computational methods: The number of nucleated cells in each sample was estimated from the amplification of reference gene primers within the assay. To quantify the absolute abundance of each unique TCRbeta CDR3 rearrangement, sequence reads were collapsed and filtered. For each sample, productive Simpson clonality was calculated as the square root of Simpson's diversity index over productive rearrangements. The table comes from immuneACCESS by way of TCRdb, which keeps in-frame sequences with V and J called. Part of the clones is missing from these tables; in studies checked, under half for an unresolved V gene and the rest for unknown reasons. V, J and clone size are those of that table, while D and trimming were read from the DNA. This sample lists 260,000 or so clones; 70% to 90% were detected once. The biggest ten clones account for about 8.6% of the sample.

The CDR3 covers 15 residues, taking in both the cysteine and the phenylalanine. Only the CDR3 part of the read is kept: 45 bases, read in frame from the first base. The germline V gene gives CDR1 as SGHRS and CDR2 as YFSETQ. The junction shows trimming of 3 bases on V and 1 base on J, plus 11 bases between the germline ends. Sequenced input: peripheral blood. The source of this sequence is a man younger than 35 with active or convalescent COVID-19. The chain is encoded by TRBV5-1 joined to TRBJ1-3; a tentative D call is TRBD1 (6 bases match). The bases read TGCGCCAGCAGCTACGCAGGGGCTTCTGGAAACACCATATATTTT. Its amino acids are CASSYAGASGNTIYF.